The clone carrying this T cell receptor (beta chain) was found many times. Different DNA sequences within this sample yield the same CDR3. The CDR3 totals 14 residues. The germline gives CDR1 SGHTA, CDR2 FQGNSA. Unmatched junction bases numbered 5, after V lost 5 bases and J lost 7 bases. This record comes from a study of beta chain features in type 1 diabetes. What was sequenced were expressed TCRB transcripts, since all of the isolated RNA had been reverse transcribed. Assay used: immunoSEQ multiplex PCR; TCRdb lists only in-frame clones, some missing. The sample includes roughly 300,000 clones, less than 10% of them seen just once.

The TCR originated in a woman in her late teens or twenties in good health. This chain connects TRBV7-2 to TRBJ1-4; 9 positions agree with TRBD1. Sequencing was done on a sample of central memory CD4+ T cells from blood. The CDR3 is CASSPGQGSEKLFF. The DNA of the CDR3 is TGTGCCAGCAGCCCTGGACAGGGGAGTGAAAAACTGTTTTTT.